This T cell receptor (beta chain) originates from a study of identical twins. Unique molecular identifiers were present on the cDNA, which also gained a universal primer site by template switching. TCRdb re-analysed the 5' RACE reads in MiXCR, keeping a single row per CDR3 protein. Among fewer than 900,000 distinct CDR3 sequences listed, 15% to 20% were seen once. The study, taken as a whole, reports: The study reached conclusions through statistical analysis that was cross-sectional, not following the same donors.

Concerning this clonotype itself: Its antigen remains unknown.

Trimming pared 0 bases from V and 0 bases from J, leaving 12 bases between. This CDR3 region has 15 residues. Germline V gene data show CDR1 as DFQATT and CDR2 as SNEGSKA (reference sequence). These data were also reused for a study on T cells expressing NK-cell markers. That source adds: Repertoire data for TCR beta were derived from sorted T cells (CD3+CD56+NKG2C+, CD3+CD56+NKG2C- and CD3+CD56-NKG2C+). A handful of donors' CD3+CD56-NKG2C+ cells were dominated by the same clonotypes.

The genes are TRBV20-1 and TRBJ2-7, with a possible D match to TRBD2 (6 bases). This TCR was sampled from a woman younger than 35 in good health. The specimen sequenced was PBMCs. The CDR3 region is CSARDRRGPSYEQYF. In nucleotides, the CDR3 is TGCAGTGCTAGAGATCGGAGGGGTCCCTCCTACGAGCAGTACTTC.